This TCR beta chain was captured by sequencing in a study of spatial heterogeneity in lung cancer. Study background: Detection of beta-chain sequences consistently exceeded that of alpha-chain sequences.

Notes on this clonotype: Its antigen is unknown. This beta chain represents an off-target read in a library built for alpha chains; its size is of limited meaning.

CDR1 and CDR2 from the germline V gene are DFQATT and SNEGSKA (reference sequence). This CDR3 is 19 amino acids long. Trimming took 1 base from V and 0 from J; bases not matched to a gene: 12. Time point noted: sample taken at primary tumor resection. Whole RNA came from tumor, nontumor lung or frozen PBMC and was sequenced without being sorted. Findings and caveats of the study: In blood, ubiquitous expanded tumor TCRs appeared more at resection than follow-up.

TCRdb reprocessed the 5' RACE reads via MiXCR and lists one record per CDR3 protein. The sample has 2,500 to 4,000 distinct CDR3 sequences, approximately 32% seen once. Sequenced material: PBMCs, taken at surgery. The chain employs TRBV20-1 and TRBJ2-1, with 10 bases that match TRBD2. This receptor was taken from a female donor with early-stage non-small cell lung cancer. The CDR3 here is CSARALAGAGLSSYNEQFF. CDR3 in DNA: TGCAGTGCTAGAGCTCTAGCGGGGGCCGGGTTGAGCTCCTACAATGAGCAGTTCTTC.